This entry lists 24 T cell receptor beta chains sequenced from one sample in a study of T-cell memory formation after mild COVID-19. TCRdb analysed the 5' RACE reads with MiXCR anew, one entry per CDR3 protein. The data contain about 280,000 distinct CDR3 sequences, 8.2% of them singletons. The sample taken for sequencing was PBMCs or a T cell subset sorted from them (not recorded which). The receptors shown here come from a man between 18 and 35 years old who had mild COVID-19 (a few samples of this study predate the infection). Cell type and time point are not known.

The chain couples TRBV18 to TRBJ1-3; D might be TRBD1 (5 bases). Per the germline V gene, CDR1 is KGHSH and CDR2 is LQKENI. V shed 3 bases and J shed 2 bases, with 17 bases lying between them. This CDR3 has 17 amino acids. Here the CDR3 reads CASSPTSGGEAGNTIYF. CDR3 DNA: TGTGCCAGCTCACCGACCTCCGGGGGGGAAGCTGGAAACACCATATATTTT. Based on the CDR3 plus reference TRBV18 and TRBJ1-3, the full variable domain is NAGVMQNPRHLVRRRGQEARLRCSPMKGHSHVYWYRQLPEEGLKFMVYLQKENIIDESGMPKERFSAEFPKEGPSILRIQQVVRGDSAAYFCASSPTSGGEAGNTIYFGEGSWLTVV.

This clonotype has a handful of counts. The chain joins TRBV20-1 to TRBJ2-1; 12 nucleotides align to TRBD2. The trim removed 3 bases at V and 7 bases at J, leaving 10 bases unmatched. The germline gives CDR1 DFQATT, CDR2 SNEGSKA (reference sequence). The CDR3 covers 16 residues. The chain's CDR3 is CSARPSGGALWNEQFF. In DNA, the CDR3 is TGCAGTGCTAGGCCTAGCGGGGGGGCCTTATGGAATGAGCAGTTCTTC.

V is TRBV7-2 and J is TRBJ1-3, with D hard to call. The CDR3 runs 15 residues. Germline CDR1 is SGHTA and CDR2 is FQGNSA. V was trimmed by 4 bases and J by 0 bases, leaving 10 bases between them. Here the CDR3 DNA reads TGTGCCAGCAGCTCCTCAGGAGGCTCTGGAAACACCATATATTTT. It specifies CASSSSGGSGNTIYF.

The CDR3 bases are TGTGCCAGCAGTGCCGGGGGGGGATCGGGGACCGGGGAGCTGTTTTTT. Translation: CASSAGGGSGTGELFF. This sequence joins TRBV12-3 or TRBV12-4 and TRBJ2-2; 8 bases line up with TRBD2. The CDR3 is made up of 16 amino acids. Trimming at V came to 5 bases and at J to 5 bases, leaving 10 bases not matched to a gene.

The chain employs TRBV12-3 or TRBV12-4 and TRBJ2-3; 8 bases line up with TRBD1. With 3 bases clipped from V and 0 bases from J, the junction kept 2 bases outside the gene matches. The CDR3 contains 15 residues. The CDR3 loop is CASSLRQGSTDTQYF. In DNA form, the CDR3 reads TGTGCCAGCAGTTTGAGACAGGGGAGCACAGATACGCAGTATTTT.

This clonotype was seen repeatedly, ten times or more. The gene calls are TRBV18 and TRBJ2-3; D is perhaps TRBD1 (5 bases). V was pared by 3 bases and J by 5 bases, with 12 bases between. CDR1 KGHSH and CDR2 LQKENI come from the germline V gene. CDR3 length: 14 residues. The CDR3 DNA follows: TGTGCCAGCTCACCCCAAGGGGCCAGAGATACGCAGTATTTT. Its protein is CASSPQGARDTQYF.

This rearrangement joins TRBV6-2 or TRBV6-3 to TRBJ2-7, with D possibly being TRBD1 (5 bases). Germline CDR1 MNHEY, CDR2 SVGEGT. The CDR3 totals 13 residues. V was trimmed by 4 bases and J by 3 bases, leaving 10 bases between them. As DNA, the CDR3 is TGTGCCAGCAGTTTAGCCGGACACTACGAGCAGTACTTC. Translated: CASSLAGHYEQYF.

This clonotype has more than one count but fewer than ten. The rearrangement joins TRBV6-1 to TRBJ1-2, with D tentatively TRBD1 (5 bases). Germline CDR1 MNHNS, CDR2 SASEGT. V gave up 5 bases and J gave up 4 bases, with 14 bases separating them. The CDR3 runs to 14 residues. Written as DNA, the CDR3 is TGTGCCAGCAGTCCCGAAAATCAGGGCTATGGCTACACCTTC. Translated, it gives CASSPENQGYGYTF.

This clonotype was detected many times. This rearrangement joins TRBV11-2 to TRBJ2-5; 11 nucleotides agree with TRBD1. Germline V gene sequence: CDR1 SGHAT, CDR2 FQNNGV. This CDR3 is 16 amino acids long. After removal of 3 bases from V and 2 bases from J, the junction contained 5 bases not matched to a gene. In DNA, the CDR3 is TGTGCCAGCAGCTTCTATAGGGACAGGGGGCAAGAGACCCAGTACTTC. Its protein product is CASSFYRDRGQETQYF.

A few counts support this clonotype. V is TRBV6-5 and J is TRBJ2-7; 13 bases are a match to TRBD2. CDR3 length: 16 amino acids. The V gene's germline CDR1 is MNHEY and CDR2 SVGAGI. The junction had 8 bases not matched to a gene; V was cut back by 5 bases and J by 4 bases. This CDR3 reads CASSHAGTSGAYEQYF. DNA of the CDR3: TGTGCCAGCAGTCACGCGGGGACTAGCGGGGCTTACGAGCAGTACTTC.

This clonotype was detected a few times. J is TRBJ2-1 and V is TRBV28, with D possibly being TRBD2 (6 bases). The germline V gene encodes CDR1 MDHEN and CDR2 SYDVKM. The CDR3 spans 16 residues. The V end was cut by 6 bases, the J end by 5 bases, with 20 bases between. DNA of the CDR3: TGTGCCAGCAGCCCCTTTACTGGGGGGTTTAACAATGAGCAGTTCTTC. It encodes CASSPFTGGFNNEQFF.

This clonotype was observed a handful of times. The chain carries TRBV7-9 and TRBJ2-1; tentative D call: TRBD2 (6 bases). Per germline, CDR1 SEHNR and CDR2 FQNEAQ (reference sequence). With 5 bases removed from V and 4 bases from J, the gap between germline ends came to 15 bases. The CDR3 contains 15 residues. The CDR3 spells CASSARDSGYNEQFF. The CDR3 coding sequence is TGTGCCAGCAGCGCCCGGGACTCGGGATACAATGAGCAGTTCTTC.

This rearrangement joins TRBV6-5 to TRBJ2-7; D ambiguous. Germline V gives CDR1 MNHEY, CDR2 SVGAGI. The CDR3 extends over 12 amino acids. V was cut by 9 bases and J by 9 bases, with 18 bases left in between. The CDR3 here is CASPPSGLWQYV. The CDR3 DNA is TGTGCCAGTCCGCCTTCCGGTCTCTGGCAGTACGTC.

This clonotype showed up just a few times. J is TRBJ1-2 and V is TRBV6-6; TRBD1 is a possible D gene (5 bases). In germline, CDR1 is MNHNY, CDR2 SVGAGI (reference sequence). Trimming took off 6 bases at V and 6 bases at J, with 20 bases between the two ends. CDR3 length equals 15 residues. In nucleotides, the CDR3 is TGTGCCAGCAGCCTCTCGACATGGGGGTCGGATGGCTACACCTTC. Amino acid sequence: CASSLSTWGSDGYTF.

This clonotype has more than one count but fewer than ten. The chain recombines TRBV5-6 with TRBJ2-3; tentative D call: TRBD2 (6 bases). The CDR3 extends over 14 amino acids. The germline V gene encodes CDR1 SGHDT and CDR2 YYEEEE. V lost 4 bases to trimming and J lost 0 bases, with 9 bases between them. The CDR3, as DNA: TGTGCCAGCAGCGCGGGACTTAGCACAGATACGCAGTATTTT. This translates into CASSAGLSTDTQYF.

The chain uses TRBV5-1 and TRBJ2-1, with 16 positions matching TRBD2. In germline, CDR1 is SGHRS, CDR2 YFSETQ. The trim removed 4 bases at V and 0 bases at J, leaving 10 bases unmatched. The CDR3 extends over 20 amino acids. The CDR3 nucleotides read TGCGCCAGCAGCGCGCCACCGGGACTAGCGGGGGGGTCCTCCTACAATGAGCAGTTCTTC. Translation gives CASSAPPGLAGGSSYNEQFF.

This clonotype appeared a few times. The chain links TRBV12-3 or TRBV12-4 to TRBJ1-1, with 9 bases identical to TRBD1. The ends lost 4 bases at V and 2 bases at J; junction bases unmatched: 5. The CDR3 length is 15 residues. The CDR3 here is CASSYRQGVNTEAFF. The CDR3 DNA is TGTGCCAGCAGTTACCGACAGGGGGTTAACACTGAAGCTTTCTTT.

This clonotype was detected ten times or more. The V gene is TRBV4-1, the J gene TRBJ2-1; TRBD2 agrees at 9 bases. The J segment lost 12 bases and the V segment lost 1 base, leaving 10 bases of the junction unmatched. CDR3 length equals 15 residues. From germline, CDR1 is MGHRA and CDR2 YSYEKL. The CDR3 is CASSQAPAGGSPQFF. As DNA, the CDR3 is TGCGCCAGCAGCCAAGCCCCAGCGGGGGGTTCGCCGCAGTTCTTC.

This clonotype was observed a handful of times. The chain carries TRBV20-1 and TRBJ2-1; D not resolved. Trimming pared 1 base from V and 7 bases from J, leaving 11 bases between. CDR3 length equals 13 residues. Per germline, CDR1 DFQATT and CDR2 SNEGSKA (reference sequence). In DNA form, the CDR3 reads TGCAGTGCTAGAGCCCCCCCACGAAATGAGCAGTTCTTC. This codes for CSARAPPRNEQFF.

This clonotype came up a few times. The chain has TRBV6-6 and TRBJ1-2; TRBD1 might be the D (5 bases). V lost 2 bases and J lost 4, with 11 bases in between. This CDR3 region has 14 residues. Germline assignment: CDR1 MNHNY and CDR2 SVGAGI (reference sequence). The CDR3 loop is CASSYEGKSYGYTF. The CDR3 bases are TGTGCCAGCAGTTACGAGGGGAAATCCTATGGCTACACCTTC.

CDR3 sequence reads: CASSHTGTGADTGELFF. CDR3 DNA sequence: TGTGCCAGCAGCCACACCGGGACAGGGGCGGACACCGGGGAGCTGTTTTTT. V and J are TRBV3-1 and TRBJ2-2; 10 bases fit TRBD1. Germline lookup yields CDR1 LGHDT and CDR2 YNNKEL (reference sequence). This CDR3 is built from 17 residues. V dropped 3 bases and J dropped 3; count of bases not matched to a gene: 7.

In its sample, this clonotype was seen a few times. As DNA, the CDR3 is TGCGCCAGCACCCCGGGGACAGGGGGCAACAATGAGCAGTTCTTC. Translation: CASTPGTGGNNEQFF. The chain employs TRBV5-1 and TRBJ2-1, with TRBD1 matching over 12 bases. CDR1 SGHRS and CDR2 YFSETQ come from the germline V gene. J lost 5 bases, V lost 6 bases, and 6 bases had no gene match. This CDR3 contains 15 residues.

This clonotype came up a few times. The chain couples TRBV2 to TRBJ1-1, with D uncertain. The CDR3 is made up of 14 amino acids. Germline V gene lookup returns CDR1 SNHLY and CDR2 FYNNEI. Between the trimmed V and J ends, which lost 8 bases and 3 bases, there was a span of 16 bases. The CDR3 region is CASRIPTGYTEAFF. The CDR3 bases are TGTGCCAGCCGAATACCGACTGGGTACACTGAAGCTTTCTTT. Filled out from reference TRBV2 and TRBJ1-1, the complete variable domain reads EPEVTQTPSHQVTQMGQEVILRCVPISNHLYFYWYRQILGQKVEFLVSFYNNEISEKSEIFDDQFSVERPDGSNFTLKIRSTKLEDSAMYFCASRIPTGYTEAFFGQGTRLTVV.

This rearrangement joins TRBV29-1 to TRBJ2-2; possibly TRBD1 for D (5 bases). Trimming shortened V by 7 bases and J by 5 bases, and 11 bases separated the two germline ends. The V gene's germline CDR1 is SQVTM and CDR2 ANQGSEA. The CDR3 is 12 amino acids. The CDR3 region is CSALGATGELFF. The DNA for the CDR3 is TGCAGCGCCCTTGGGGCAACCGGGGAGCTGTTTTTT.